These 14 T cell receptor beta chains share one sample of origin, sequenced in a study of T-cell reconstitution after alpha-beta-depleted transplantation in children. As it was prepared, the TCRbeta library received unique molecular identifiers. MiXCR, run by TCRdb on the PCR reads, gives a single entry per CDR3 protein. The data hold fewer than 700,000 distinct CDR3 sequences, with 13% observed a single time. The specimen was PBMCs, mostly from graft donor cells, collected 360 days after TCRalphabeta/CD19-depleted stem cell transplant. These receptor sequences come from a male patient under 18 who had a stem cell transplant for acute myeloid leukemia, so the T cells may come from the graft donor.

The rearrangement joins TRBV7-9 to TRBJ2-5, with D perhaps matching TRBD2 (6 bases). V gave up 4 bases and J gave up 3 bases, with 9 bases separating them. The CDR3 contains 13 residues. Per germline, CDR1 SEHNR and CDR2 FQNEAQ (reference sequence). The DNA of the CDR3 is TGTGCCAGCAGCTGGGCGGGAAAAGAGACCCAGTACTTC. Amino acids: CASSWAGKETQYF. The variable domain in full, with the rest retrieved from reference TRBV7-9 and TRBJ2-5, is DTGVSQNPRHKITKRGQNVTFRCDPISEHNRLYWYRQTLGQGPEFLTYFQNEAQLEKSRLLSDRFSAERPKGSFSTLEIQRTEQGDSAMYLCASSWAGKETQYFGPGTRLLVL.

The V and J genes are TRBV15 and TRBJ2-7, with D unresolved. Trimming removed 0 bases from V and 6 bases from J, with 9 bases in between. The CDR3 sequence is 13 residues long. CDR1 LNHNV and CDR2 YYDKDF come from the germline V gene (reference sequence). The chain's CDR3 is CATSRDLGSEQYF. The DNA for the CDR3 is TGTGCCACCAGCAGAGACCTAGGATCCGAGCAGTACTTC.

This clonotype was counted between two and nine times. The genes are TRBV20-1 and TRBJ1-1; D not certain. Germline CDR1 is DFQATT and CDR2 is SNEGSKA (reference sequence). The CDR3 is 13 amino acids. V was shortened by 1 base and J by 6 bases, with 12 bases between the two germline ends. The chain's CDR3 is CSARVFGFPEAFF. CDR3 bases: TGCAGTGCTAGAGTTTTTGGATTCCCTGAAGCTTTCTTT.

The table lists this clonotype with many counts. The junction departs from the called germline gene at one end, perhaps through a read error. The rearrangement joins TRBV2 to TRBJ1-3; D is uncertain. CDR3 length: 15 residues. From germline, CDR1 is SNHLY and CDR2 FYNNEI. The CDR3 coding sequence is TGTGCCAGCAGTGCCTCCCGGGTTACTGGCAACACCATATATTTT. Translation: CASSASRVTGNTIYF.

This clonotype occurred a few times. The chain links TRBV2 to TRBJ2-7; D gene uncertain. In germline, CDR1 is SNHLY, CDR2 FYNNEI. This CDR3 comprises 15 residues. V was trimmed by 4 bases and J by 2 bases, leaving 15 bases between them. CDR3 bases: TGTGCCAGCAGTGTATGGTTTGCGGTTCCCTACGAGCAGTACTTC. The encoded protein is CASSVWFAVPYEQYF.

This clonotype was detected a few times. V gene TRBV4-1 combines with J gene TRBJ2-4; TRBD2 is a possible D gene (5 bases). In germline, CDR1 is MGHRA, CDR2 YSYEKL. The CDR3 loop spans 15 amino acids. Deletions cut 0 bases from V and 3 bases from J, with 9 bases between. The CDR3 DNA sequence: TGCGCCAGCAGCCAAGAAAGAGGGATCAAAAACATTCAGTACTTC. Its translation: CASSQERGIKNIQYF.

This clonotype was found a few times. This chain connects TRBV7-2 to TRBJ2-5; D remains ambiguous. Germline V gene sequence: CDR1 SGHTA, CDR2 FQGNSA. The CDR3 sequence is 12 residues long. With 5 bases removed from V and 9 bases from J, the gap between germline ends came to 13 bases. CDR3 in DNA: TGTGCCAGCAGCGAAGATCCAAAGGCCCAGTACTTC. Amino acid sequence: CASSEDPKAQYF.

The gene calls are TRBV30 and TRBJ2-7; 8 bases match TRBD1. Germline V gene data show CDR1 as GTSNPN and CDR2 as SVGIG (reference sequence). The CDR3 length is 15 residues. V lost 5 bases, J lost 2 bases, and 11 bases stayed unmatched. The CDR3 nucleotides are TGTGCCTGGGTACCTCGGACAGGGTCCCCCTACGAGCAGTACTTC. Protein product: CAWVPRTGSPYEQYF.

The rearrangement links TRBV24-1 to TRBJ2-5, with 9 bases aligning to TRBD2. CDR1 KGHDR and CDR2 SFDVKD come from the germline V gene. CDR3 length equals 13 residues. Germline trimming cut 9 bases from V and 8 bases from J; bases unmatched to any gene: 9. The CDR3 here is CATQTSGSPTQYF. CDR3 DNA: TGTGCCACCCAGACTAGCGGTAGCCCCACCCAGTACTTC.

This clonotype has a count of ten or more. This sequence joins TRBV18 and TRBJ2-3; possible D gene TRBD2, 5 bases. This CDR3 contains 16 residues. Germline V gives CDR1 KGHSH, CDR2 LQKENI. The V and J ends lost 1 base and 0 bases respectively, with 11 bases between them. CDR3 DNA: TGTGCCAGCTCACCACTCCTAAGCGGTAGCACAGATACGCAGTATTTT. As protein: CASSPLLSGSTDTQYF.

This clonotype occurred many times. The chain uses TRBV29-1 and TRBJ2-1; 7 nucleotides match TRBD2. Per germline, CDR1 SQVTM and CDR2 ANQGSEA. The CDR3 covers 13 residues. Trimming took 3 bases from V and 6 from J; bases not matched to a gene: 5. CDR3 in amino acids: CSVDELAGNEQFF. Written as DNA, the CDR3 is TGCAGCGTTGACGAATTAGCGGGCAATGAGCAGTTCTTC.

The rearrangement links TRBV20-1 to TRBJ2-6; 7 nucleotides align to TRBD2. The germline CDR1 and CDR2 sequences are DFQATT and SNEGSKA (reference sequence). The CDR3 has 16 amino acids. With 1 base clipped from V and 0 bases from J, the junction kept 3 bases outside the gene matches. The CDR3 DNA reads TGCAGTGCTAGAGCGGGAGGCCTCTCTGGGGCCAACGTCCTGACTTTC. Translated, it gives CSARAGGLSGANVLTF.

This clonotype was recorded at least ten times. The V call is TRBV29-1, the J call TRBJ1-1; D gene ambiguous. The CDR3 is made up of 13 amino acids. The germline V gene has CDR1 SQVTM and CDR2 ANQGSEA. Trimming left V 4 bases short and J 1 base short, with 10 bases between. DNA of the CDR3: TGCAGCGTTGCCGGGAGGGCGAACACTGAAGCTTTCTTT. It translates to CSVAGRANTEAFF.

V gene TRBV4-2 combines with J gene TRBJ2-1; 12 bases align to TRBD2. The CDR3 sequence is 18 residues long. Germline V gives CDR1 LGHNA, CDR2 YNFKEQ. J lost 4 bases, V lost 0 bases, and 7 bases had no gene match. The CDR3 nucleotides are TGTGCCAGCAGCCAAGATCGGTGGACTAGCGGGATTTACAATGAGCAGTTCTTC. Protein product: CASSQDRWTSGIYNEQFF.